The entry that follows covers one TCR beta chain sequence. Its antigen target is currently unknown. Per-base qualities were not stored, and no clone one base away is much larger. TCRbeta CDR3 regions were amplified from genomic DNA by means of the immunoSEQ Assay, a bias-controlled multiplex PCR. On the study's bioinformatics: Nucleated cell counts per sample were estimated from amplification of reference gene primers within the assay. To quantify the absolute abundance of each unique TCRbeta CDR3 rearrangement, sequence reads were collapsed and filtered. For each sample, productive Simpson clonality was calculated as the square root of Simpson's diversity index over productive rearrangements. TCRdb took this table from immuneACCESS and kept in-frame rearrangements with V and J called. Such tables lack part of the clones; where checked against another copy, unresolved V genes explain under half of the gap, and the rest is unexplained. That table is the source of V, J and clone size, and D and trimming were worked out from the DNA. The sample table shows about 35,000 clones, and roughly 75% are seen once. 14% to 15% of the sample goes to the ten largest clones.

Collaborating institutions collected whole blood in K2EDTA tubes following their own protocols. For TCRbeta analysis, collaborators shipped samples as frozen whole blood, isolated PBMCs, or DNA extracted from either of those sample types. Ends trimmed: V by 6 bases, J by 5 bases; bases unmatched to a gene: 8. In the germline V gene, CDR1 corresponds to LGHNT and CDR2 to FRNRAP. Spanning cysteine to phenylalanine, the CDR3 consists of 14 amino acids. Of the read, only the CDR3 DNA is kept; its 42 bases are in frame from base 1. This sample was included in a study of blood T cell repertoires in COVID-19 (dated by TCRdb to the early 2020s). Background on the whole study: Samples from collaborators originated in the United States, Italy and Spain and spanned both the acute and convalescent phases of COVID-19. Where available, HLA class I and class II types were obtained from metadata supplied by the sample provider rather than from assay-based typing. Samples came from the ongoing ImmuneRACE study (first 160 participants) plus 1,254 subjects from 6 global collaborators. The prospective study material was composed of cDNA or gDNA derived from T cells, B-cell-depleted T cells, or PBMCs. The repertoires were released in a freely available public database meant as a resource for research on the immune response to SARS-CoV-2. A de-identified subject ID, COVID-19 status, age in years and sex were almost always included in the sample metadata. Deeply sampled blood TCRbeta repertoires from subjects exposed to, actively infected with, or recovered from COVID-19 were included in the dataset.

Study-level results and caveats: The quantity of clinical and demographic metadata differed by source and by participant and was supplied without curation.

Recombination connected TRBV12-5 to TRBJ1-1; 8 nucleotides in the junction match TRBD1. The sequenced material came from peripheral blood. The receptor was isolated from a man older than 75 with active or convalescent COVID-19. The DNA is as follows: TGTGCTAGTGGCCTCGACAGGGGTCGGACTGAAGCTTTCTTT. This sequence encodes CASGLDRGRTEAFF.